The 16 T cell receptor beta chains listed next were all sequenced from one sample in a study. Each CDR3 protein is one row after TCRdb ran MiXCR on the 5' RACE reads. The sample has about 54,000 distinct CDR3 sequences; about 15% are singletons. The sequenced sample was naive CD4+ T cells sorted from blood. Documented subset: naive CD4+ T cells, CD4+CD45RA+CD25-. The receptor source for this set is a female donor with breast cancer.

This clonotype was seen many times. A clone one base away is much larger, so this may be a read error. The chain carries TRBV5-1 and TRBJ1-2; tentative D call: TRBD1 (5 bases). In germline, CDR1 is SGHRS, CDR2 YFSETQ. V lost 5 bases and J 8 bases, leaving 22 bases between the germline ends. The CDR3 runs to 15 residues. The CDR3 nucleotides are TGCGCCAGCAGTCGGGAGGGGATGGAGCTTAGCGGCTACACCTTC. The encoded protein is CASSREGMELSGYTF.

This clonotype was picked up many times. The V and J genes are TRBV20-1 and TRBJ2-1; 13 nucleotides agree with TRBD2. Per germline, CDR1 DFQATT and CDR2 SNEGSKA (reference sequence). V dropped 5 bases and J dropped 5; count of bases not matched to a gene: 6. The length of the CDR3 is 15 residues. CDR3 sequence (DNA): TGCAGTGCTCCTCCGGGACTAGCGGGAAACAATGAGCAGTTCTTC. Amino acids: CSAPPGLAGNNEQFF.

This clonotype was found a few times. The genes are TRBV3-1 and TRBJ1-3; D is unresolved. This CDR3 region has 11 residues. Germline CDR1 LGHDT, CDR2 YNNKEL (reference sequence). V lost 3 bases to trimming and J lost 4 bases, with 1 base between them. CDR3 loop: CASSQGNTIYF. The CDR3 nucleotides are TGTGCCAGCAGCCAGGGAAACACCATATATTTT.

The chain combines TRBV10-1 with TRBJ2-1; TRBD1 or TRBD2 may be the D gene (6 bases each). The germline V gene has CDR1 WNHNN and CDR2 SYGVQD (reference sequence). Trimming shortened V by 11 bases and J by 1 base, and 24 bases separated the two germline ends. This CDR3 is built from 17 residues. CDR3 DNA sequence: TGCGCCTACGTCCAACTTCTCGGGGGCGAGTCCTACAATGAGCAGTTCTTC. Protein product: CAYVQLLGGESYNEQFF.

The chain joins TRBV6-1 to TRBJ1-1; D not resolved. This CDR3 has 12 residues. V was cut by 1 base and J by 10 bases, with 10 bases left in between. CDR1 MNHNS and CDR2 SASEGT come from the germline V gene. The CDR3 sequence is CASSEEVKGAFF. DNA of the CDR3: TGTGCCAGCAGTGAAGAGGTCAAGGGAGCTTTCTTT.

This clonotype was picked up a small number of times. The rearrangement joins TRBV7-9 to TRBJ1-1; 7 bases align to TRBD1. Looked up from germline, CDR1 is SEHNR and CDR2 is FQNEAQ (reference sequence). The CDR3 consists of 15 residues. V trimming: 1 base; J trimming: 9 bases; junction bases outside the gene matches: 11. CDR3 protein: CASSLVIGGWEKAFF. DNA of the CDR3: TGTGCCAGCAGCTTAGTCATAGGGGGCTGGGAGAAAGCTTTCTTT.

This clonotype was counted at least ten times. V gene TRBV6-5 combines with J gene TRBJ2-5, with 7 bases fitting TRBD2. CDR1 MNHEY and CDR2 SVGAGI come from the germline V gene. The CDR3 is made up of 15 amino acids. Losses at the gene ends were 2 bases for V and 5 bases for J; bases not matched to a gene: 8. The CDR3: CASSYSGGRGETQYF. The CDR3, as DNA: TGTGCCAGCAGTTACAGTGGCGGGAGAGGTGAGACCCAGTACTTC.

This clonotype was detected only a few times. V usage is TRBV4-2 and J usage is TRBJ2-5; D possibly uses TRBD1 or TRBD2 (5 bases each). The CDR3 runs 14 residues. The V and J ends lost 7 bases and 2 bases respectively, with 14 bases between them. Germline CDR1 is LGHNA and CDR2 is YNFKEQ. In DNA, the CDR3 is TGTGCCAGCAAGGGGACCCTAGATCAAGAGACCCAGTACTTC. The encoded protein is CASKGTLDQETQYF.

This clonotype was counted many times. The chain couples TRBV5-1 to TRBJ2-1; TRBD1 matches 9 bases. CDR1 is SGHRS and CDR2 is YFSETQ in the germline V gene. Trimming cost V 4 bases and J 7 bases; bases outside gene matches: 12. This CDR3 contains 16 residues. The CDR3 DNA sequence: TGCGCCAGCAGCCAGGAACAGGGGGCTAGGGTGAATGAGCAGTTCTTC. As protein: CASSQEQGARVNEQFF. The full variable domain, with the rest looked up from reference TRBV5-1 and TRBJ2-1, is KAGVTQTPRYLIKTRGQQVTLSCSPISGHRSVSWYQQTPGQGLQFLFEYFSETQRNKGNFPGRFSGRQFSNSRSEMNVSTLELGDSALYLCASSQEQGARVNEQFFGPGTRLTVL.

J is TRBJ2-1 and V is TRBV7-3, with D possibly matching TRBD2 (6 bases). From germline, CDR1 is SGHTA and CDR2 FQGTGA. This CDR3 is built from 13 residues. Trimming left V 5 bases short and J 8 bases short, with 13 bases between. The CDR3 is CASSTRWGDEQFF. The DNA of the CDR3 is TGTGCCAGCAGCACACGCTGGGGGGATGAGCAGTTCTTC.

V and J are TRBV9 and TRBJ1-3; no firm D call. Germline-derived CDR1 and CDR2 are SGDLS and YYNGEE. V gave up 0 bases and J gave up 4 bases, with 8 bases separating them. The CDR3 extends over 14 amino acids. CDR3 loop: CASSVGERGNTIYF. The DNA of the CDR3 is TGTGCCAGCAGCGTAGGGGAGAGAGGAAACACCATATATTTT.

This clonotype was seen more than once but under ten times. As DNA, the CDR3 is TGTGCCAGCAGCCCCAGGGGGGGCCCGAACACTGAAGCTTTCTTT. Amino acid sequence: CASSPRGGPNTEAFF. The genes are TRBV5-4 and TRBJ1-1; 7 bases map to TRBD1. The V gene end was trimmed by 4 bases and the J gene end by 1 base; junction bases not matched to a gene: 7. The CDR3 runs to 15 residues. Per germline, CDR1 SGHNT and CDR2 YYREEE (reference sequence).

This clonotype was observed a handful of times. The chain carries TRBV28 and TRBJ2-7, with 11 positions matching TRBD1. From germline, CDR1 is MDHEN and CDR2 SYDVKM. This CDR3 spans 15 amino acids. With 5 bases clipped from V and 3 bases from J, the junction kept 6 bases outside the gene matches. This CDR3 is CASSDPGTGGYEQYF. DNA for the CDR3: TGTGCCAGCAGTGACCCCGGGACAGGGGGCTACGAGCAGTACTTC. Drawing the rest from reference TRBV28 and TRBJ2-7, the complete variable domain is DVKVTQSSRYLVKRTGEKVFLECVQDMDHENMFWYRQDPGLGLRLIYFSYDVKMKEKGDIPEGYSVSREKKERFSLILESASTNQTSMYLCASSDPGTGGYEQYFGPGTRLTVT.

The CDR3 coding sequence is TGTGCCAGCAGCGTTCAGTCCCGCAGAGAGGGCACCATATATTTT. This codes for CASSVQSRREGTIYF. The chain uses TRBV9 and TRBJ1-3; the D is unclear. The CDR3 consists of 15 residues. The germline V and J ends were trimmed by 2 bases and 9 bases, with 18 bases remaining between them. From germline, CDR1 is SGDLS and CDR2 YYNGEE. The complete variable domain, with remaining parts taken from reference TRBV9 and TRBJ1-3, reads DSGVTQTPKHLITATGQRVTLRCSPRSGDLSVYWYQQSLDQGLQFLIQYYNGEERAKGNILERFSAQQFPDLHSELNLSSLELGDSALYFCASSVQSRREGTIYFGEGSWLTVV.

This clonotype showed up just a few times. This chain uses TRBV11-2 with TRBJ1-3; D gene unclear. CDR1 and CDR2 (germline): SGHAT, FQNNGV. V was pared by 8 bases and J by 0 bases, with 8 bases between. This CDR3 spans 13 amino acids. CDR3 sequence (DNA): TGTGCCAGCCGGACCTACTCTGGAAACACCATATATTTT. Residues: CASRTYSGNTIYF.

This clonotype was found once. At one boundary the junction diverges from the germline segment, which might be a read error. V and J are TRBV5-1 and TRBJ1-1; maybe TRBD1 (5 bases). Germline values: CDR1 SGHRS, CDR2 YFSETQ. The CDR3 spans 13 residues. As DNA, the CDR3 is TGCGCAAGCAGCGCGGAGGGGTGGACTGAAGCTTTCTTT. Translation gives CASSAEGWTEAFF.